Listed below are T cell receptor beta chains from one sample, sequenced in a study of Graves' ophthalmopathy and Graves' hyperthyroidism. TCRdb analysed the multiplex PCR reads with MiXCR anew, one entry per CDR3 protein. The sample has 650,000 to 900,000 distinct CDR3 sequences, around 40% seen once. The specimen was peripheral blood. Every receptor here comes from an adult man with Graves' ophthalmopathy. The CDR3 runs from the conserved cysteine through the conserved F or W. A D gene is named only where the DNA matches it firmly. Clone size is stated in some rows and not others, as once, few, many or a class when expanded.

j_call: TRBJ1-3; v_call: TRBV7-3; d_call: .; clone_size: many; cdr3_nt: TGTGCCAGCAGCTACGGCCCGATCGGCTCTGGAAACACCATATATTTT; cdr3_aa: CASSYGPIGSGNTIYF
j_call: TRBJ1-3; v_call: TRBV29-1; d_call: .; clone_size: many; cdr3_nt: TGCAGCGTTGAGGGAGGAAACACCATATATTTT; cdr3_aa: CSVEGGNTIYF
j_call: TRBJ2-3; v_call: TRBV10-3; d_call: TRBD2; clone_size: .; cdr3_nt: TGTGCCATCAGTTACTCCGGGACTAGCCGCACAGATACGCAGTATTTT; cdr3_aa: CAISYSGTSRTDTQYF
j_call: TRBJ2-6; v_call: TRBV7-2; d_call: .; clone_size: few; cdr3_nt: TGTGCCAGCTCGCTCCTGGCGACTTCTGGGGCCAACGTCCTGACTTTC; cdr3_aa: CASSLLATSGANVLTF
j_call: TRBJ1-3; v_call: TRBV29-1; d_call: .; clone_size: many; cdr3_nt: TGCAGCGCGACGGACGGTAGCTCTGGAAACACCATGTATTTT; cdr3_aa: CSATDGSSGNTMYF
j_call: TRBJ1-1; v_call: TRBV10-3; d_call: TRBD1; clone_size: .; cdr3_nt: TGTGCCATCAGGGAACCCGGGACAGGGGCCACTGAAGCTTTCTTT; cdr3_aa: CAIREPGTGATEAFF
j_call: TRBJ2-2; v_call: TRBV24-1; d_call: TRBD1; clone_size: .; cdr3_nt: TGTGCCACCAGTGACCCAGGGACAGGGGGCGAGGAGCTGTTTTTT; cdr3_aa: CATSDPGTGGEELFF
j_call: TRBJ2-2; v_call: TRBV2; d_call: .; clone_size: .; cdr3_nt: TGTGCCAGCAGCTTTGTAGCGCCTAACACCGGGGAGCTGTTTTTT; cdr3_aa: CASSFVAPNTGELFF
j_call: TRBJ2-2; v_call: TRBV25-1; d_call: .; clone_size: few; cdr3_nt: TGTGCCAGCGTGGTTGGCGGGGAGCTGTTTTTT; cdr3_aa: CASVVGGELFF
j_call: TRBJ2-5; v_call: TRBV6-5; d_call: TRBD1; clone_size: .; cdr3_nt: TGTGCCAGCAGTTTGGACAGGACCCTCCAAGAGACCCAGTACTTC; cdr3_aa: CASSLDRTLQETQYF
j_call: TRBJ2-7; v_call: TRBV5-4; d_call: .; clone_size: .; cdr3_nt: TGCGCCAGCAGCCTGAGCTCCTACGAGCACTACTTC; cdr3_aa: CASSLSSYEHYF
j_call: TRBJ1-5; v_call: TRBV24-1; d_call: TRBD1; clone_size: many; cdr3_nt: TGTGCCAGCAGTTCCAGGGGGACCCATCAGCCCCAGCATTTT; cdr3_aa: CASSSRGTHQPQHF
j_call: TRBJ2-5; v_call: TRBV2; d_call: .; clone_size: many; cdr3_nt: TGTGCCAGCAGTGTTAGTCAGACCCAAGAGACCCAGTACTTC; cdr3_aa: CASSVSQTQETQYF
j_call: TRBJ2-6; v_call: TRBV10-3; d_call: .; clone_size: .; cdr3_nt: TGTGCCAGCAGTCCCGCCGGCGTCCTTACCTCTGGGGCCAACGTCCTGACTTTC; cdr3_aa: CASSPAGVLTSGANVLTF
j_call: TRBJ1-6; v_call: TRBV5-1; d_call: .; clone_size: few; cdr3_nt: TGCGCCAGCAGCTTCGGAGGCAGATCCTATAATTCACCCCTCCACTTT; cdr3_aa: CASSFGGRSYNSPLHF
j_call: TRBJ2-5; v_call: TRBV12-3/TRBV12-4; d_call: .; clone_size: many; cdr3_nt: TGTGCCAGCAGCACAGGGTTCGGGGAGACCCAGTACTTC; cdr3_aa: CASSTGFGETQYF
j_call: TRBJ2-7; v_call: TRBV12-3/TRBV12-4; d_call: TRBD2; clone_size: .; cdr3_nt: TGTGCCAGCAGCTATGGACTAGAACGTTACGAGCAGTACTTC; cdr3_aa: CASSYGLERYEQYF
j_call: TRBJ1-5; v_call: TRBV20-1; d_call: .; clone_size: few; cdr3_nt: TGCAGTGCTAGTTTAGGCCAGGGGATGGTGATGAGCAATCAGCCCCAGCATTTT; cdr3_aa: CSASLGQGMVMSNQPQHF
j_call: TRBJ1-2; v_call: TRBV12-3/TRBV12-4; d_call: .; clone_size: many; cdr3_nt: TGTGCCGGAGATTGGGGGGGCTCATACTATGGCTACACCTTC; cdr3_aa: CAGDWGGSYYGYTF
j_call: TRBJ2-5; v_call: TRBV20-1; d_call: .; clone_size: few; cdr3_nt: TGCAGTGGGGAGCTTAAAGAGACCCAGTACTTC; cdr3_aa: CSGELKETQYF
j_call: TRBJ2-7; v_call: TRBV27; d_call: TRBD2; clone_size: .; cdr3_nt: TGTGCCAGCAGTTTAGGACTAGCGGGGGATGACGAGCAGTACTTC; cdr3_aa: CASSLGLAGDDEQYF
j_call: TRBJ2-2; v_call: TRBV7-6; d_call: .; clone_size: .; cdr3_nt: TGTGCCAGCAGCTTAGTGTCGGCAGTTTCCGGGGAGCTGTTTTTT; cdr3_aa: CASSLVSAVSGELFF
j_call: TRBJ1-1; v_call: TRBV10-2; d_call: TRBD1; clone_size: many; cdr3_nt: TGCGCCAGCAGTGACCTAAAGACAGGGTGGGACACTGAAGCTTTCTTT; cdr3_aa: CASSDLKTGWDTEAFF
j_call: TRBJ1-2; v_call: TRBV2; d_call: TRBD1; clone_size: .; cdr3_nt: TGTGCCAGCAGGACTCCTCAGGGGGCGAAGACTGGAAACACCTTC; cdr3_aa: CASRTPQGAKTGNTF
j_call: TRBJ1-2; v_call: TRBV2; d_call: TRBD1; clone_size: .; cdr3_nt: TGTGCCAGCGGGGGGACAGAGACGAACGGCTACACCTTC; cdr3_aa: CASGGTETNGYTF
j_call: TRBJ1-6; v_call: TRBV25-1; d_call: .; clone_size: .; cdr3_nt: TGTGCTAGACCCGGGACACGGCGTGAGGATTCACCCCTCCACTTT; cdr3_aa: CARPGTRREDSPLHF
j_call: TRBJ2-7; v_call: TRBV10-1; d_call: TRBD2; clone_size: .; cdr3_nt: TGCGCCAGCAGTGCCTCCGGGACTAGGAGCGAGCAGTACTTC; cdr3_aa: CASSASGTRSEQYF
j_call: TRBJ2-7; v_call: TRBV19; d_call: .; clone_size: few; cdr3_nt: TGTGCCAGTAGTATAACGGACGCATACTACGAGCAGTACTTC; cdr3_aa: CASSITDAYYEQYF
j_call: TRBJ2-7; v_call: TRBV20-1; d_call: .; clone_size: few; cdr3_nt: TGCAGTGCCCACGGTGGGGTCAGCTCGTTCTCCTACGAGCAGTACTTC; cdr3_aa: CSAHGGVSSFSYEQYF
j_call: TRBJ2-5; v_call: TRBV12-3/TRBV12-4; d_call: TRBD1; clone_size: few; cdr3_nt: TGTGCCAGCAGCAAGAACAGGGGGAAAGAGACCCAGTACTTC; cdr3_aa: CASSKNRGKETQYF
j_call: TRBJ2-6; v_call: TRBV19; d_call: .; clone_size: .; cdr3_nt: TGTGCCAGTAGTATACTCAGAGCTGGGGCCAACGTCCTGACTTTC; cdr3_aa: CASSILRAGANVLTF
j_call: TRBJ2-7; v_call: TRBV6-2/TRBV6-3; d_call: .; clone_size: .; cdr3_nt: TGTGCCAGCAGCCCCGAAAAGGGGTACGAGCAGTACTTC; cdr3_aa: CASSPEKGYEQYF
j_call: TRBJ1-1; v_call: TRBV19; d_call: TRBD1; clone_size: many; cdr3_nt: TGTGCCAGTAGTGCGACAGGGAGGGCGACTGAAGCTTTCTTT; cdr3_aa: CASSATGRATEAFF
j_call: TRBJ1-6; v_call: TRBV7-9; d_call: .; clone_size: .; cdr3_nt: TGTGCCAGCAGCTTGGTCAGAATGACCCCGCTCCACTTT; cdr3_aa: CASSLVRMTPLHF
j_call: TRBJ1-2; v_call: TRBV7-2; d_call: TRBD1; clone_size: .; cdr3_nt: TGTGCACCAACCGGGACAGGGGGCTATGGCTACACCTTC; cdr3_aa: CAPTGTGGYGYTF
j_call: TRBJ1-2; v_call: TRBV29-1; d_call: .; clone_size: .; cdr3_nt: TGCAGCGTTGTAAGGGGGGACACGAACTATGGCTACACCTTC; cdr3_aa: CSVVRGDTNYGYTF
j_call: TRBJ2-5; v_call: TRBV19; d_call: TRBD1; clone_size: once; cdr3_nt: TGTGCCAGTAGTATAGGCCAGGACAGGGGGAGCCAAGAGACCCAGTACTTC; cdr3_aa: CASSIGQDRGSQETQYF
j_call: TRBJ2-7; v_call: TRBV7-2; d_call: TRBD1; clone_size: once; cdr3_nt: TGTGCCAGCCGCTTAACGGACAGGGGGCTCTACGAGCAGTACTTC; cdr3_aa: CASRLTDRGLYEQYF
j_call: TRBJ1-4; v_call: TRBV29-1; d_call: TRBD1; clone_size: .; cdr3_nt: TGCAGCGTGTCCCGGGACAGGGGGGTGTCTAATGAAAAACTGTTTTTT; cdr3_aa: CSVSRDRGVSNEKLFF
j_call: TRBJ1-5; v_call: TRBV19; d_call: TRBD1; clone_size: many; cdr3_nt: TGTGCCAGTAGTGCGCAGGGGGCGCTAGGCAATCAGCCCCAGCATTTT; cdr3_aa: CASSAQGALGNQPQHF
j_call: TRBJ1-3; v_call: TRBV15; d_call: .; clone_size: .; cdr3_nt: TGTGCCACCAGCAGAGGCGACGACAGCGCGAACACCATATATTTT; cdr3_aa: CATSRGDDSANTIYF
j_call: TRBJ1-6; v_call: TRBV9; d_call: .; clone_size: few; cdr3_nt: TGCGCCAGCAGCTTGAAACCGGCCGGAGGGAGGGATAATTCACCCCTCCACTTT; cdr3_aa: CASSLKPAGGRDNSPLHF
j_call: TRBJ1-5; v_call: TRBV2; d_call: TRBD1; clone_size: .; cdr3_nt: TGTGCCAGCAGTGACCGACAGGGGGTTGATCAGCCCCAGCATTTT; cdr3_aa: CASSDRQGVDQPQHF
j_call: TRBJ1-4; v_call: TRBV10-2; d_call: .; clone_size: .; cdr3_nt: TGCGCCAGCGGTACTCAGAAAAATGAAAAACTGTTTTTT; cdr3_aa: CASGTQKNEKLFF
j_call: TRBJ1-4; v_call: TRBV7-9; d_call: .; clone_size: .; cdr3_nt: TGTGCCAGCAGCGCGGAGGGCAGGACTAATGAAAAACTGTTTTTT; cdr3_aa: CASSAEGRTNEKLFF
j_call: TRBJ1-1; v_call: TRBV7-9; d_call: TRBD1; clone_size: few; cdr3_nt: TGTGCCAGCAGTGACAGGGGGCGGGTGAACACTGAAGCTTTCTTT; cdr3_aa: CASSDRGRVNTEAFF
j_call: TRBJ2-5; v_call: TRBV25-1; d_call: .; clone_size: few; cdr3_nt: TGTGCCAGCAGTGGGGCAGGAACGCAAGAGACCCAGTACTTC; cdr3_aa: CASSGAGTQETQYF
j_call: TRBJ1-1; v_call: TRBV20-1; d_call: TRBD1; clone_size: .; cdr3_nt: TGCAGTGCTAAATCAGGGGGCACTGAAGCTTTCTTT; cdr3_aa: CSAKSGGTEAFF
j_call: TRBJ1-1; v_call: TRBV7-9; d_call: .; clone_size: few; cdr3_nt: TGTGCATCGCGGGGGGGCCTCGACACTGAAGCTTTCTTT; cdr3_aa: CASRGGLDTEAFF
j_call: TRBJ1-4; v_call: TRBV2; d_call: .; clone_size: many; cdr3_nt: TGTGCCAGCTCTATTTGGGCTAATGAAAAACTGTTTTTT; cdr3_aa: CASSIWANEKLFF
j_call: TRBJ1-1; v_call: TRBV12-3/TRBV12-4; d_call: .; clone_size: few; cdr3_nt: TGTGCCAGCAGTCTACTGGCAACGAACACTGAAGCTTTCTTT; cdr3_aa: CASSLLATNTEAFF
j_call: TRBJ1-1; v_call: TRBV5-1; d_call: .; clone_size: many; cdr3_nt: TGCGCCAGCAGCTTGGCCGTAGGTCAGGGAAACACTGAAGCTTTCTTT; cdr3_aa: CASSLAVGQGNTEAFF
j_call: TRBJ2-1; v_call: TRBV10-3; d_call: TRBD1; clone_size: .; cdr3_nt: TGTGCCAGCAGTCGACAGGGTTCCTACAATGAGCAGTTCTTC; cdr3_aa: CASSRQGSYNEQFF
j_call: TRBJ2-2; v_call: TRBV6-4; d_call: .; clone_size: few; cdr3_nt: TGTGCCAGCAGTGACAGGGTATCCGGGGAGCTGTTTTTT; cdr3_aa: CASSDRVSGELFF
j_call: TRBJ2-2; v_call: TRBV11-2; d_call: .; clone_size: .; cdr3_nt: TGTGCCAGCAGCCCTCTAGCGAACGGGGAGCTGTTTTTT; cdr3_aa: CASSPLANGELFF
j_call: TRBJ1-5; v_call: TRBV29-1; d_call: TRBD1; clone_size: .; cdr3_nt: TGCAGCGCACAGGGGATGAGCAATCAGCCCCAGCATTTT; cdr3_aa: CSAQGMSNQPQHF
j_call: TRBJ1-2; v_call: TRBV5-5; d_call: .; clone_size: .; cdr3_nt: TGTGCCAGCAGCCAAGAAGTCGCGGGGATCAACTATGGCTACACCTTC; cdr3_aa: CASSQEVAGINYGYTF
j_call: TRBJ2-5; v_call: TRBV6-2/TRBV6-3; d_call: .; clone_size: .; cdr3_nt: TGTGCCAGCAGTTGGAAGTCGGAGACCCAGTACTTC; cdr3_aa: CASSWKSETQYF